The 17 T cell receptor beta chains in this list originate from one sample, sequenced in a study of T cell responses to AZD1222 COVID-19 vaccine. Produced via immunoSEQ multiplex PCR; TCRdb's table is partial and in-frame only. The sample records 90,000 or so clones, roughly nine tenths being singletons. The sequencing here drew on peripheral blood, taken on day 0 of AZD1222 vaccination. The receptors shown here come from an adult in good health.

This clone has only a few counts. The rearrangement uses TRBV9 and TRBJ2-3, with D perhaps TRBD2 (7 bases). Deletions cut 10 bases from V and 4 bases from J, with 31 bases between. The CDR3 consists of 18 residues. CDR1 is SGDLS, CDR2 YYNGEE, per germline. The CDR3 reads CAPESVLAGEGVADTQYF. CDR3 in DNA: TGTGCCCCTGAATCAGTACTGGCGGGAGAGGGGGTCGCAGATACGCAGTATTTT. The full variable domain, with the rest looked up from reference TRBV9 and TRBJ2-3, is DSGVTQTPKHLITATGQRVTLRCSPRSGDLSVYWYQQSLDQGLQFLIQYYNGEERAKGNILERFSAQQFPDLHSELNLSSLELGDSALYFCAPESVLAGEGVADTQYFGPGTRLTVL.

The rearrangement uses TRBV9 and TRBJ2-1; 8 bases are shared with TRBD1. The CDR3 totals 16 residues. The V and J ends lost 0 bases and 4 bases, in that order; junction bases with no gene match: 6. The germline gives CDR1 SGDLS, CDR2 YYNGEE. CDR3 bases: TGTGCCAGCAGCGTAGGGACAGGGCCCGAATACAATGAGCAGTTCTTC. Protein sequence: CASSVGTGPEYNEQFF.

CDR3 DNA: TGTGCCAGCAGTAAGGGCGACATCGACTATGGCTACACCTTC. It encodes CASSKGDIDYGYTF. The V call is TRBV6-2 or TRBV6-3, the J call TRBJ1-2; D ambiguous. Germline values: CDR1 MNHEY, CDR2 SVGEGT. This CDR3 comprises 14 residues. V gave up 5 bases and J gave up 3 bases, with 13 bases separating them.

The chain joins TRBV6-2 or TRBV6-3 to TRBJ1-2; 8 bases match TRBD1. V shed 2 bases, J shed 2 bases, and the junction held 4 bases outside the gene matches. The CDR3 contains 15 residues. Germline values: CDR1 MNHEY, CDR2 SVGEGT. CDR3 DNA sequence: TGTGCCAGCAGTTACAGGAGACAGGGGAACTATGGCTACACCTTC. Amino acid sequence: CASSYRRQGNYGYTF.

The genes are TRBV7-2 and TRBJ2-7; no firm D call. The V and J ends lost 4 bases and 0 bases respectively, with 13 bases between them. Germline CDR1 and CDR2: SGHTA and FQGNSA. The CDR3 loop spans 15 amino acids. In DNA form, the CDR3 reads TGTGCCAGCAGCTGGATGATAGCCGACTCCTACGAGCAGTACTTC. Protein: CASSWMIADSYEQYF.

V is TRBV10-3 and J is TRBJ1-2; 8 positions agree with TRBD1. Trimming at V came to 4 bases and at J to 4 bases, leaving 2 bases not matched to a gene. Germline V CDR1 and CDR2: ENHRY, SYGVKD. The CDR3 loop spans 13 amino acids. CDR3 sequence (DNA): TGTGCCATCAGTGCTGACAGGGGCTATGGCTACACCTTC. Its translation is CAISADRGYGYTF.

The chain combines TRBV10-2 with TRBJ1-5; the D is unclear. Germline lookup yields CDR1 WSHSY and CDR2 SAAADI. Deletions cut 0 bases from V and 5 bases from J, with 8 bases between. The CDR3 is made up of 14 amino acids. The CDR3 coding sequence is TGCGCCAGCAGTGAGTCGGCCAGCTATCAGCCCCAGCATTTT. Translated: CASSESASYQPQHF.

This rearrangement joins TRBV29-1 to TRBJ1-2, with TRBD1 as a possible D gene (5 bases). Trimming removed 6 bases from V and 4 bases from J, with 9 bases in between. This CDR3 is 11 amino acids long. CDR1 is SQVTM and CDR2 is ANQGSEA in the germline V gene. The CDR3 coding sequence is TGCAGCGTCCCACAGGCCTATGGCTACACCTTC. This encodes CSVPQAYGYTF.

This chain connects TRBV18 to TRBJ1-1; D gene unclear. Per the germline V gene, CDR1 is KGHSH and CDR2 is LQKENI. The CDR3 loop spans 14 amino acids. V was cut by 3 bases and J by 8 bases, with 16 bases left in between. CDR3 sequence reads: CASSPTEAPGEAFF. The DNA for the CDR3 is TGTGCCAGCTCACCTACGGAAGCCCCCGGGGAAGCTTTCTTT.

The V gene is TRBV7-9, the J gene TRBJ2-1; 8 bases are a match to TRBD2. The CDR3 has 16 residues. CDR1 and CDR2 (germline): SEHNR, FQNEAQ (reference sequence). The V gene end was trimmed by 5 bases and the J gene end by 2 bases; junction bases not matched to a gene: 8. The CDR3 spells CASSVTSGSTYNEQFF. The CDR3 nucleotides are TGTGCCAGCAGCGTAACTAGCGGATCAACCTACAATGAGCAGTTCTTC.

The chain has TRBV3-1 (or the pseudogene TRBV3-2) and TRBJ1-6; D not resolved. Trimming pared 1 base from V and 9 bases from J, leaving 1 base between. This CDR3 contains 11 residues. Germline assignment: CDR1 LGHDT and CDR2 YNNKEL (reference sequence). The CDR3 DNA reads TGTGCCAGCAGCCAAGTTTCACCCCTCCACTTT. Its translation is CASSQVSPLHF.

This clone occurred once. The V and J genes are TRBV9 and TRBJ1-1; TRBD1 might be the D (5 bases). Deletions cut 5 bases from V and 1 base from J, with 12 bases between. There are 14 residues in the CDR3. In germline, CDR1 is SGDLS, CDR2 YYNGEE. The CDR3 region is CASSPFDRNTEAFF. In DNA form, the CDR3 reads TGTGCCAGCAGTCCCTTCGACAGGAACACTGAAGCTTTCTTT.

CDR3 sequence (DNA): TGTGCCAGCAGTGAACTTAGCGGGAGGGGAACCTACGAGCAGTACTTC. It yields the protein CASSELSGRGTYEQYF. The genes are TRBV25-1 and TRBJ2-7; TRBD2 aligns across 11 bases. CDR3 length equals 16 residues. CDR1 and CDR2 (germline): MGHDK, SYGVNS. Germline trimming cut 2 bases from V and 2 bases from J; bases unmatched to any gene: 5.

This chain joins TRBV4-2 and TRBJ2-5; 9 nucleotides line up with TRBD2. This CDR3 spans 18 amino acids. The V segment lost 0 bases and the J segment 0 bases; nucleotides outside the gene matches: 8. In germline, CDR1 is LGHNA, CDR2 YNFKEQ. The CDR3 here is CASSQESPSGAYQETQYF. The CDR3 bases are TGTGCCAGCAGCCAAGAAAGTCCTAGCGGGGCCTACCAAGAGACCCAGTACTTC.

The V and J genes are TRBV3-1 (or the pseudogene TRBV3-2) and TRBJ2-7; tentatively, D is TRBD1 or TRBD2 (5 bases each). Germline CDR1 reads LGHDT; CDR2 reads YNNKEL (reference sequence). Between the trimmed V and J ends, which lost 6 bases and 8 bases, there was a span of 17 bases. There are 13 residues in the CDR3. The CDR3 coding sequence is TGTGCCAGCAGTCGAGGGACGAAAGGGAAGCAGTACTTC. Residues: CASSRGTKGKQYF.

The chain links TRBV18 to TRBJ1-5, with D tentatively TRBD1 (5 bases). Germline-derived CDR1 and CDR2 are KGHSH and LQKENI. V was shortened by 3 bases and J by 5 bases, with 14 bases between the two germline ends. The CDR3 is made up of 15 amino acids. Here the CDR3 DNA reads TGTGCCAGCTCACCCCTCCAGGGTGGAGATCAGCCCCAGCATTTT. Translated: CASSPLQGGDQPQHF.

In its sample, this clone was seen a few times. The genes are TRBV9 and TRBJ2-2; 9 nucleotides agree with TRBD1. The CDR3 is 13 residues long. Losses at the gene ends were 6 bases for V and 5 bases for J; bases not matched to a gene: 2. The germline V gene encodes CDR1 SGDLS and CDR2 YYNGEE. The CDR3 coding sequence is TGTGCCAGCAAACAGGGGGCTACCGGGGAGCTGTTTTTT. Its translation: CASKQGATGELFF.